This TCR beta chain appears in the sequencing data of a study of T-cell reconstitution after alpha-beta-depleted transplantation in children. For TCRbeta, the library was prepared with unique molecular identifiers. TCRdb passed the PCR reads through MiXCR, listing each CDR3 protein once. Of 200,000 to 250,000 distinct CDR3 sequences listed, under 9.5% were seen once; the top ten hold approximately 6.2%. This clonotype appeared many times. This CDR3 has 18 residues. V lost 0 bases and J lost 1; bases outside the gene matches: 12. The V gene's germline CDR1 is DFQATT and CDR2 SNEGSKA (reference sequence).

V gene TRBV20-1 combines with J gene TRBJ2-5, with 9 bases that match TRBD2. This sample comprised PBMCs from the stem cell graft donor, obtained from the stem cell graft. The clonotype originates from a human donor who donated a stem cell graft to a child with acute lymphoblastic leukemia. CDR3 loop: CSARDRVTSGGLQETQYF. DNA for the CDR3: TGCAGTGCTAGAGATCGGGTGACTAGCGGAGGCCTCCAAGAGACCCAGTACTTC.